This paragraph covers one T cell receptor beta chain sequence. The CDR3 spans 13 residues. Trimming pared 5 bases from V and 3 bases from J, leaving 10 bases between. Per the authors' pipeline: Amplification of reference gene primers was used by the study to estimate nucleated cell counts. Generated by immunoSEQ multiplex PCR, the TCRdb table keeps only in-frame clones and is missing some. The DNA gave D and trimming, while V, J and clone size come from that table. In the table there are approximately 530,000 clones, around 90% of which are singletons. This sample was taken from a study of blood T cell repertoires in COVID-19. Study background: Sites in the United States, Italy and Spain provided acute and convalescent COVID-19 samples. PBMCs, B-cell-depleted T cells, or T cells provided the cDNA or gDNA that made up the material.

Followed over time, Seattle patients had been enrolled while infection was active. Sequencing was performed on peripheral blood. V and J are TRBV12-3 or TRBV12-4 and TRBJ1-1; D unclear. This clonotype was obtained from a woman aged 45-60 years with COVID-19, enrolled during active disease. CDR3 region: CASSPQYHTEAFF. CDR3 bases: TGTGCCAGCAGTCCCCAGTACCACACTGAAGCTTTCTTT.